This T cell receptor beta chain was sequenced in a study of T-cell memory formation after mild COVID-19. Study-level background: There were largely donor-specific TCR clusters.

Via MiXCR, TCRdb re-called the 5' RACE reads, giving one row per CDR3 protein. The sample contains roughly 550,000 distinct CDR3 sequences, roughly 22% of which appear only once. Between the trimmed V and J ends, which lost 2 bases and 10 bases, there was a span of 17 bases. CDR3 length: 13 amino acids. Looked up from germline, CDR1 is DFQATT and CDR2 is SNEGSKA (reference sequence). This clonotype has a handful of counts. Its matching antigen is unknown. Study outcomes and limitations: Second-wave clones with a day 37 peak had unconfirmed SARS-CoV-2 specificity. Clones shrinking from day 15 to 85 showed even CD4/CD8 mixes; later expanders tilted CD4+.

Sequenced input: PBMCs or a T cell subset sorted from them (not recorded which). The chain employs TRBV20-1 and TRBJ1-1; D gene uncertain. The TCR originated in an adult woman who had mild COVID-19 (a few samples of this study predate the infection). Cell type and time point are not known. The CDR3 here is CSARPDGQEGAFF. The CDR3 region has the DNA TGCAGTGCTAGACCTGACGGTCAAGAGGGAGCTTTCTTT.